The 20 T cell receptor beta chains in this list originate from one sample, sequenced in a study of blood T cell repertoires in COVID-19 (dated by TCRdb to about 2020). The protocol used for the library was the immunoSEQ multiplex PCR assay. As stored in TCRdb, this immuneACCESS dataset retains in-frame rearrangements with V and J assigned. A fraction of the clones does not appear; measured against another copy, unresolved V genes explain less than half of the discrepancy, and the remainder lacks a known reason. The sample includes about 220,000 clones, with around 86% observed a single time. 4.5% to 5.5% of the sample is held by the ten biggest clonotypes. Specimen: peripheral blood. All receptors derive from a woman aged 70 to 79 with COVID-19, enrolled during active disease.

This clone was picked up a small number of times. This chain connects TRBV5-4 to TRBJ2-7, with TRBD1 identical over 9 bases. J lost 1 base, V lost 4 bases, and 9 bases had no gene match. Germline values: CDR1 SGHNT, CDR2 YYREEE (reference sequence). CDR3 length: 16 residues. The CDR3 bases are TGTGCCAGCAGCCTATCCCCGGGACAGGGTTCCTACGAGCAGTACTTC. Translation: CASSLSPGQGSYEQYF.

The rearrangement uses TRBV7-9 and TRBJ2-3; no definite D call. The germline V gene has CDR1 SEHNR and CDR2 FQNEAQ (reference sequence). With 2 bases removed from V and 1 base from J, the gap between germline ends came to 7 bases. There are 14 residues in the CDR3. CDR3 residues: CASSLTAGTDTQYF. The CDR3 DNA follows: TGTGCCAGCAGCTTAACTGCGGGCACAGATACGCAGTATTTT.

The V and J genes are TRBV9 and TRBJ1-1; no reliable D call. The ends were cut back, 0 bases at V and 0 bases at J, with 9 bases in the middle. The CDR3 consists of 15 residues. Germline V gives CDR1 SGDLS, CDR2 YYNGEE. CDR3 bases: TGTGCCAGCAGCGTAGGGATAGCCTTGAACACTGAAGCTTTCTTT. Encoded protein: CASSVGIALNTEAFF. Together with reference TRBV9 and TRBJ1-1, the CDR3 gives the full variable domain: DSGVTQTPKHLITATGQRVTLRCSPRSGDLSVYWYQQSLDQGLQFLIQYYNGEERAKGNILERFSAQQFPDLHSELNLSSLELGDSALYFCASSVGIALNTEAFFGQGTRLTVV.

V and J are TRBV19 and TRBJ2-2, with 7 nucleotides matching TRBD2. CDR1 and CDR2 (germline): LNHDA, SQIVND (reference sequence). The CDR3 is 16 residues long. V lost 6 bases and J lost 0; bases outside the gene matches: 7. This CDR3 reads CASRSGGMANTGELFF. Here the CDR3 DNA reads TGTGCCAGTAGATCGGGAGGTATGGCGAACACCGGGGAGCTGTTTTTT.

This chain uses TRBV5-1 with TRBJ2-7; a possible D gene is TRBD1 (6 bases). The V gene lost 4 bases and the J gene lost 3 bases, with 20 bases spanning the gap. There are 16 residues in the CDR3. CDR1 is SGHRS, CDR2 YFSETQ, per germline. The CDR3 nucleotides are TGCGCCAGCAGCCCCCGGGGCAGGGGCACCCTCTACGAGCAGTACTTC. Translated, it gives CASSPRGRGTLYEQYF.

The chain recombines TRBV9 with TRBJ1-2, with TRBD1 as a possible D gene (5 bases). Trimming shortened V by 4 bases and J by 7 bases, and 17 bases separated the two germline ends. Germline values: CDR1 SGDLS, CDR2 YYNGEE. This CDR3 contains 14 residues. The CDR3 DNA reads TGTGCCAGCAGCTTTCTCCCGGGGGTGGGTGGCTACACCTTC. Translated: CASSFLPGVGGYTF.

The rearrangement uses TRBV28 and TRBJ2-7, with D tentatively TRBD1 (6 bases). The CDR3 has 13 residues. Germline V lookup: CDR1 MDHEN, CDR2 SYDVKM. Trimming cost V 8 bases and J 1 base, with 12 bases left between them. CDR3: CASYETGSYEQYF. The CDR3 DNA reads as TGTGCCAGCTATGAAACAGGGTCCTACGAGCAGTACTTC.

The chain combines TRBV5-1 with TRBJ2-7; 13 bases are shared with TRBD2. Trimming took 4 bases from V and 5 from J; bases not matched to a gene: 6. CDR1 and CDR2 from the germline V gene are SGHRS and YFSETQ. This CDR3 is 15 amino acids long. The CDR3 protein is CASSRSGTSGNEQYF. DNA of the CDR3: TGCGCCAGCAGCCGTTCCGGGACTAGCGGGAACGAGCAGTACTTC.

The chain joins TRBV24-1 to TRBJ2-7; 8 nucleotides line up with TRBD2. This CDR3 spans 13 amino acids. Germline values: CDR1 KGHDR, CDR2 SFDVKD. The J segment lost 4 bases and the V segment lost 7 bases, leaving 5 bases of the junction unmatched. DNA of the CDR3: TGTGCCACCAGCGGGGGGGGATCTTACGAGCAGTACTTC. Encoded protein: CATSGGGSYEQYF.

The J gene is TRBJ2-1, the V gene TRBV4-3; a possible D gene is TRBD2 (5 bases). CDR3 length: 14 amino acids. The germline CDR1 and CDR2 sequences are LGHNA and YSLEER. The V end lost 5 bases, the J end lost 4 bases, and 12 bases lay between the germline ends. CDR3 sequence: CASSTEGPYNEQFF. CDR3 bases: TGCGCCAGCAGCACCGAGGGTCCTTACAATGAGCAGTTCTTC.

The chain links TRBV7-6 to TRBJ1-2; TRBD1 might be the D (5 bases). Germline lookup yields CDR1 SGHVS and CDR2 FNYEAQ. Trimming removed 6 bases from V and 4 bases from J, with 15 bases in between. The CDR3 is 14 residues long. CDR3 nucleotide sequence: TGTGCCAGCAGTCCGCAGGGCGGACCCTATGGCTACACCTTC. Translated, it gives CASSPQGGPYGYTF.

The rearrangement links TRBV28 to TRBJ1-5; a weak D match, TRBD1 (5 bases). Trimming removed 4 bases from V and 2 bases from J, with 9 bases in between. Germline V lookup: CDR1 MDHEN, CDR2 SYDVKM. CDR3 length equals 14 residues. The CDR3 bases are TGTGCCAGCAGTTGGAGGGGTCGCAATCAGCCCCAGCATTTT. Amino acid sequence: CASSWRGRNQPQHF.

The J gene is TRBJ1-1, the V gene TRBV9, with D unclear. CDR3 length: 17 residues. Trimming pared 0 bases from V and 1 base from J, leaving 16 bases between. Germline V lookup: CDR1 SGDLS, CDR2 YYNGEE. CDR3 nucleotides: TGTGCCAGCAGCGTAGCGCAGTATTGGGCAGCGAACACTGAAGCTTTCTTT. It translates to CASSVAQYWAANTEAFF.

J is TRBJ1-1 and V is TRBV7-2; TRBD1 aligns across 8 bases. V lost 4 bases, J lost 5 bases, and 6 bases stayed unmatched. Germline values: CDR1 SGHTA, CDR2 FQGNSA. The CDR3 is made up of 14 amino acids. The CDR3 loop is CASSSWTGWTEAFF. The CDR3, as DNA: TGTGCCAGCAGCTCCTGGACAGGGTGGACTGAAGCTTTCTTT.

This rearrangement joins TRBV11-2 to TRBJ2-1; 7 positions agree with TRBD2. Germline-derived CDR1 and CDR2 are SGHAT and FQNNGV. The CDR3 extends over 15 amino acids. Trimming removed 3 bases from V and 7 bases from J; junction bases left unmatched: 9. In DNA form, the CDR3 reads TGTGCCAGCAGCTTCGACGGAGCGGGAATGAATGAGCAGTTCTTC. This sequence encodes CASSFDGAGMNEQFF.

This clone was detected only a few times. The chain carries TRBV18 and TRBJ2-2; D uncertain. This CDR3 is 16 amino acids long. The germline V gene encodes CDR1 KGHSH and CDR2 LQKENI. Deletions cut 3 bases from V and 1 base from J, with 12 bases between. The CDR3 sequence is CASSPYSSWNTGELFF. The CDR3 DNA sequence: TGTGCCAGCTCACCCTATAGTTCTTGGAACACCGGGGAGCTGTTTTTT.

The rearrangement uses TRBV14 and TRBJ1-2; D not certain. There are 19 residues in the CDR3. The V gene's germline CDR1 is SGHDN and CDR2 FVKESK. Trimming pared 2 bases from V and 2 bases from J, leaving 24 bases between. CDR3 bases: TGTGCCAGCAGCCAACCCGAAACCTTCCGGCGGCTTATAAACTATGGCTACACCTTC. Translation gives CASSQPETFRRLINYGYTF.

This clone was detected once. V and J are TRBV7-2 and TRBJ1-3, with 10 bases that match TRBD1. The CDR3 has 15 amino acids. CDR1 is SGHTA, CDR2 FQGNSA, per germline. V lost 3 bases to trimming and J lost 4 bases; unmatched junction nucleotides: 3. This CDR3 reads CASSFDRGLGNTIYF. The CDR3 DNA is TGTGCCAGCAGCTTCGACAGGGGGCTCGGAAACACCATATATTTT.

The chain uses TRBV13 and TRBJ1-1; 9 positions match TRBD1. CDR1 PRHDT and CDR2 FYEKMQ come from the germline V gene (reference sequence). V gave up 7 bases and J gave up 5 bases; unmatched junction bases: 8. This CDR3 is 14 amino acids long. CDR3 nucleotides: TGTGCCAGCATCCTCGCCGGGACAGGGACTGAAGCTTTCTTT. Protein: CASILAGTGTEAFF. Full variable domain (rest looked up from reference TRBV13 and TRBJ1-1): AAGVIQSPRHLIKEKRETATLKCYPIPRHDTVYWYQQGPGQDPQFLISFYEKMQSDKGSIPDRFSAQQFSDYHSELNMSSLELGDSALYFCASILAGTGTEAFFGQGTRLTVV.

The chain employs TRBV24-1 and TRBJ1-2; D is uncertain. Germline loops: CDR1 KGHDR, CDR2 SFDVKD. V lost 3 bases and J 7 bases, leaving 20 bases between the germline ends. This CDR3 comprises 16 residues. CDR3 sequence: CATSDTNLPGRGGYTF. CDR3 nucleotide sequence: TGTGCCACCAGTGATACCAACCTACCCGGGCGGGGTGGCTACACCTTC.